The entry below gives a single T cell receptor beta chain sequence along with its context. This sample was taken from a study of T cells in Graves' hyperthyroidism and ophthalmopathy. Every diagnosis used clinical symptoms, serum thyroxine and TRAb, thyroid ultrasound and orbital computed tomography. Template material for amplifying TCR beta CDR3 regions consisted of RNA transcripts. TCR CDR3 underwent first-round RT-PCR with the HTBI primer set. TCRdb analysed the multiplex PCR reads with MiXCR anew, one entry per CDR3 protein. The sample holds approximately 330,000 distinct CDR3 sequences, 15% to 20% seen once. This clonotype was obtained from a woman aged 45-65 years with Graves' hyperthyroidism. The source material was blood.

DNA of the CDR3: TGTGCCAGTAGTGGACCACAGGGCAACAATCAGCCCCAGCATTTT. Translation: CASSGPQGNNQPQHF. The J gene is TRBJ1-5, the V gene TRBV19; tentative D call: TRBD1 (6 bases). The V and J ends lost 5 bases and 3 bases respectively, with 14 bases between them. CDR1 is LNHDA, CDR2 SQIVND, per germline (reference sequence). There are 15 residues in the CDR3.